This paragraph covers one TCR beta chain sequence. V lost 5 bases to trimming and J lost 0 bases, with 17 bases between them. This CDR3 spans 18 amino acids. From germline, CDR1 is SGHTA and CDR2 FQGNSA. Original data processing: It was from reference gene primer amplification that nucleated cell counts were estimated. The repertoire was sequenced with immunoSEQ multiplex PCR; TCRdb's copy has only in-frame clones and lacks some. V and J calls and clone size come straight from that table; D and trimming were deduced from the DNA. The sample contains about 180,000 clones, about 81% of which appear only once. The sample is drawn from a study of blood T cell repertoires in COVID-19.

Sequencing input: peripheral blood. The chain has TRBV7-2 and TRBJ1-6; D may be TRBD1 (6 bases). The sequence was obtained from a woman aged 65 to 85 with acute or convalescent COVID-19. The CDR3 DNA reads TGTGCCAGCAGCATGAAAACAGGGCTGAGCTCCTATAATTCACCCCTCCACTTT. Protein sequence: CASSMKTGLSSYNSPLHF. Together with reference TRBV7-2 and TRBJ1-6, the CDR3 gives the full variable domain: GAGVSQSPSNKVTEKGKDVELRCDPISGHTALYWYRQSLGQGLEFLIYFQGNSAPDKSGLPSDRFSAERTGGSVSTLTIQRTQQEDSAVYLCASSMKTGLSSYNSPLHFGNGTRLTVT.